These 2 T cell receptor beta chains came from one sample sequenced in a study of CD4+ T cells in melanoma (dated by TCRdb to 2022 to 2024). The library was produced with the immunoSEQ multiplex PCR assay. TCRdb took over this immuneACCESS table, retaining in-frame rearrangements with V and J assigned. Such tables are incomplete; in checked studies, under half of the missing clones stem from an unresolved V gene, and the remainder is unexplained. In all, the sample holds about 10,000 clones, and roughly 60% of those were seen once. Of the sample, less than 15% is held by the ten largest clones. The specimen was cells from a culture (not recorded whether cultured in vitro). Every receptor here comes from a human donor with melanoma.

This clone was seen a handful of times. The V gene is TRBV7-9, the J gene TRBJ1-1; D uncertain. This CDR3 is 11 amino acids long. Deletions cut 5 bases from V and 10 bases from J, with 11 bases between. Germline-derived CDR1 and CDR2 are SEHNR and FQNEAQ (reference sequence). The CDR3 sequence is CASSVSDGAFF. DNA for the CDR3: TGTGCCAGCAGCGTTTCCGACGGAGCTTTCTTT.

The rearrangement joins TRBV5-4 to TRBJ2-4; weak D call: TRBD2 (6 bases). CDR1 and CDR2 from the germline V gene are SGHNT and YYREEE (reference sequence). Trimming left V 3 bases short and J 0 bases short, with 7 bases between. The CDR3 totals 14 residues. The CDR3 region has the DNA TGTGCCAGCAGCTCCGGGGGAGCCAAAAACATTCAGTACTTC. Its translation is CASSSGGAKNIQYF.